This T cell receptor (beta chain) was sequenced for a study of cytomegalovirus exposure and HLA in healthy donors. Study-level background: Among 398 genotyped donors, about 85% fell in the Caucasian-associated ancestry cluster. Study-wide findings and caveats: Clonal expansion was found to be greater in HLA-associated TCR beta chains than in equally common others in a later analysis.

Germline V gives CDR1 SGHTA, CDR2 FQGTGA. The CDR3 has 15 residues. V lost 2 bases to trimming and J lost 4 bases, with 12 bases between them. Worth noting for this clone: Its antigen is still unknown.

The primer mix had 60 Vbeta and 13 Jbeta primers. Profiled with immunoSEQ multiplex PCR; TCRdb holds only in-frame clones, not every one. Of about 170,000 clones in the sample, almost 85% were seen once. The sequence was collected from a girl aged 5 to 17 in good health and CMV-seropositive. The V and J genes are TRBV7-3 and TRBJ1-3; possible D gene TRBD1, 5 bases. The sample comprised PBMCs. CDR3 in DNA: TGTGCCAGCAGCTTAGACAGTCGGACAGGAAACACCATATATTTT. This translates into CASSLDSRTGNTIYF. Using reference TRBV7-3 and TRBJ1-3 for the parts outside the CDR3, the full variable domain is GAGVSQTPSNKVTEKGKYVELRCDPISGHTALYWYRQSLGQGPEFLIYFQGTGAADDSGLPNDRFFAVRPEGSVSTLKIQRTERGDSAVYLCASSLDSRTGNTIYFGEGSWLTVV.